Presented here are 26 T cell receptor beta chains from one specimen sequenced in a study of tumor and adjacent non-tumor tissue in lung cancer. RNA was extracted from bulk tissue without any cell sorting. Three rounds of nested PCR, following a modified ARM-PCR protocol, produced the TCRbeta library. TCRdb analysed the multiplex PCR reads with MiXCR anew, one entry per CDR3 protein. The data show under 95,000 distinct CDR3 sequences, with about 66% seen just once and 15% held by the top ten. Source material: lung tumor tissue. The receptors come from a man in his 70s with non-small cell lung cancer.

This clonotype was recorded a few times. The junction departs from the called germline gene at one end, perhaps through a read error. The chain employs TRBV11-2 and TRBJ2-2; the D is unclear. Germline CDR1 and CDR2: SGHAT and FQNNGV. The CDR3 loop spans 16 amino acids. CDR3 DNA: TGTGCCTGCAGCCCAAACCTAATCTCGAGCACCGGGGAGCTGTTTTTT. Translation gives CACSPNLISSTGELFF.

Of note for this clonotype: One junction end disagrees with the germline gene, perhaps due to a read error. This chain connects TRBV29-1 to TRBJ1-2; 7 bases are shared with TRBD1. The length of the CDR3 is 14 residues. Germline lookup yields CDR1 SQVTM and CDR2 ANQGSEA. This CDR3 reads CSVEFGTENYGYTF. Written as DNA, the CDR3 is TGCAGCGTTGAGTTCGGGACAGAGAACTATGGCTATACCTTC.

Details on this clonotype: One end of the junction varies from germline; a read error may be responsible. The rearrangement uses TRBV6-6 and TRBJ1-2; TRBD1 is a possible D gene (6 bases). In germline, CDR1 is MNHNY, CDR2 SVGAGI (reference sequence). The length of the CDR3 is 17 residues. Here the CDR3 reads CASRYSSGAYRGYVYTF. DNA of the CDR3: TGTGCCAGCAGATACTCGTCAGGGGCCTACCGGGGCTATGTCTACACCTTC.

Turning to this clonotype: At one end the junction does not follow the germline gene, possibly because of a read error. V and J are TRBV20-1 and TRBJ2-1; TRBD2 matches at 12 bases. CDR3 length equals 16 residues. Germline V gene sequence: CDR1 DFQATT, CDR2 SNEGSKA (reference sequence). As DNA, the CDR3 is TGCAGTGCTAGAGCCACTAGCGGGAGGAACCACAATGAGCGGTTCTTC. Amino acid sequence: CSARATSGRNHNERFF.

Regarding this clonotype: An end of the junction does not agree with germline; a read error may underlie this. The gene calls are TRBV6-6 and TRBJ2-7; tentative D call: TRBD2 (6 bases). Germline lookup yields CDR1 MNHNY and CDR2 SVGAGI (reference sequence). The CDR3 extends over 17 amino acids. The chain's CDR3 is CAGSYSNLLAGLYEHYF. CDR3 bases: TGTGCCGGCAGTTATTCAAACCTACTAGCCGGCCTCTACGAGCACTATTTC.

A few counts support this clonotype. Possible read error: a much larger clone is one base away. Likely a read error: the CDR3 ends without its conserved phenylalanine or tryptophan. The chain recombines TRBV29-1 with TRBJ2-5, with D hard to call. V lost 5 bases, J lost 0 bases, and 7 bases lay in between. Looked up from germline, CDR1 is SQVTM and CDR2 is ANQGSEA. There are 12 residues in the CDR3. CDR3 region: CSVSPYQETQYL. The CDR3 DNA follows: TGCAGCGTTTCTCCCTACCAAGAGACCCAGTACCTC.

A remark on this clonotype: A much larger clone sits a single nucleotide away, making a read error possible. V usage is TRBV20-1 and J usage is TRBJ2-3; 10 positions agree with TRBD2. There are 13 residues in the CDR3. Germline assignment: CDR1 DFQATT and CDR2 SNEGSKA (reference sequence). CDR3 DNA: TGCAGTGCTACTCTAGCGGGAGTGGATATGCAGTATTTT. It is translated as CSATLAGVDMQYF.

The rearrangement uses TRBV6-5 and TRBJ2-7, with unresolved D. V gave up 8 bases and J gave up 3 bases, with 17 bases separating them. Germline V lookup: CDR1 MNHEY, CDR2 SVGAGI. The CDR3 contains 14 residues. DNA of the CDR3: TGTGCCAGCGGTGCCAGGTTTGAAATCTACGAGCAGTACTTC. Its translation is CASGARFEIYEQYF.

V and J are TRBV5-1 and TRBJ2-3; 9 bases match TRBD1. The germline CDR1 and CDR2 sequences are SGHRS and YFSETQ. Trimming cost V 4 bases and J 3 bases; bases outside gene matches: 9. The CDR3 sequence is 16 residues long. The chain's CDR3 is CASSPTGTGRTDTQYF. DNA for the CDR3: TGCGCCAGCAGCCCGACCGGGACAGGGAGGACAGATACGCAGTATTTT.

Concerning this clonotype: Since a much larger clone is just one base distant, this may be a read error. The chain employs TRBV6-2 or TRBV6-3 and TRBJ2-6, with 7 bases lining up with TRBD1. The CDR3 is made up of 17 amino acids. Germline V gene data show CDR1 as MNHEY and CDR2 as SVGEGT. The CDR3 loop is CVSSLDRPGSGANVLTF. Here the CDR3 DNA reads TGTGTCAGCAGTCTGGACAGGCCTGGCTCTGGGGCCAACGTCCTGACTTTC.

Worth noting for this clonotype: One junction end disagrees with the germline gene, perhaps due to a read error. The chain combines TRBV4-1 with TRBJ2-7, with 11 bases that match TRBD2. The CDR3 extends over 16 amino acids. CDR1 and CDR2 from the germline V gene are MGHRA and YSYEKL. For the CDR3, the DNA is TGCGCCAGCAGACAAGTTGTCACTAGCGGGGGCTACGAGAAGTACTTC. Translation gives CASRQVVTSGGYEKYF.

As concerns this clonotype: Its ends do not fully match the called genes, so a read error is possible. The chain combines TRBV12-3 or TRBV12-4 with TRBJ1-1; the match to TRBD1 covers 8 bases. This CDR3 has 15 residues. This CDR3 is CASSHRDRTNTETFF. The DNA for the CDR3 is TGTGCCAGCAGTCATCGGGACAGGACGAACACTGAAACTTTCTTT.

There are many counts of this clonotype. The rearrangement joins TRBV7-3 to TRBJ1-1; 8 bases line up with TRBD1. Germline V CDR1 and CDR2: SGHTA, FQGTGA. Germline trimming cut 4 bases from V and 7 bases from J; bases unmatched to any gene: 5. The CDR3 is 13 residues long. The CDR3 DNA reads TGTGCCAGCAGCTCGGACAGGGAGTATGAAGCTTTCTTT. Residues: CASSSDREYEAFF. Supplemented by reference TRBV7-3 and TRBJ1-1, the full variable domain reads GAGVSQTPSNKVTEKGKYVELRCDPISGHTALYWYRQSLGQGPEFLIYFQGTGAADDSGLPNDRFFAVRPEGSVSTLKIQRTERGDSAVYLCASSSDREYEAFFGQGTRLTVV.

As regards this clonotype: A much more abundant neighbour one base away suggests this may be a read error. V gene TRBV12-3 or TRBV12-4 combines with J gene TRBJ1-2, with TRBD1 as a possible D gene (6 bases). There are 14 residues in the CDR3. V lost 1 base and J lost 9, with 15 bases in between. CDR3 nucleotide sequence: TGTGCCAGCAGTTTAGTGACGGACAGCCCCCGCTACACCTTC. It encodes CASSLVTDSPRYTF.

The chain has TRBV4-1 and TRBJ2-7; maybe TRBD2 (7 bases). V lost 1 base, J lost 9 bases, and 28 bases lay in between. This CDR3 region has 18 residues. Germline CDR1 is MGHRA and CDR2 is YSYEKL. Here the CDR3 reads CASSQVISAGDRRHGQYF. The CDR3 DNA is TGCGCCAGCAGCCAAGTTATATCGGCGGGAGACAGGAGACACGGGCAGTACTTC.

The V gene is TRBV20-1, the J gene TRBJ2-1; no clear D gene. CDR3 size: 12 residues. Germline V lookup: CDR1 DFQATT, CDR2 SNEGSKA (reference sequence). V dropped 6 bases and J dropped 6 bases, with 12 bases sitting between them. CDR3 in amino acids: CSAIVNSNEQFF. As DNA, the CDR3 is TGCAGTGCCATAGTAAATTCCAATGAGCAGTTCTTC.

As to this clonotype: In this CDR3 the conserved last residue, phenylalanine or tryptophan, is missing, so a read error is likely. The chain joins TRBV12-3 or TRBV12-4 to TRBJ2-2; 7 nucleotides align to TRBD1. This CDR3 is built from 15 residues. The V segment lost 9 bases and the J segment 4 bases; nucleotides outside the gene matches: 11. CDR3 nucleotides: TGTGCCAGTAGTCCCACAGGGGCTACCACCGGGGAGCTGTTTTTA. Amino acids: CASSPTGATTGELFL.

In the case of this clonotype: The junction departs from germline at one end; a sequencing error may be responsible. This chain uses TRBV6-2 or TRBV6-3 with TRBJ2-1; 8 bases match TRBD1. The CDR3 contains 17 residues. Germline V gives CDR1 MNHEY, CDR2 SVGEGT. CDR3: CASSYSPPTGVYNQQFF. The CDR3 DNA sequence: TGTGCCAGCAGTTACTCGCCGCCGACAGGGGTCTACAATCAGCAGTTCTTC.

The rearrangement uses TRBV5-6 and TRBJ2-5, with D possibly TRBD2 on 6 matching bases. The CDR3 covers 13 residues. V gave up 10 bases and J gave up 4 bases, with 17 bases separating them. Germline assignment: CDR1 SGHDT and CDR2 YYEEEE. CDR3 DNA sequence: TGTGCCTGCACCGGTTGGGGGGTAGAGACCCAGTACTTC. Protein: CACTGWGVETQYF.

The genes are TRBV6-5 and TRBJ2-3, with D possibly matching TRBD1 (6 bases). V was cut by 9 bases and J by 10 bases, with 20 bases left in between. Germline V lookup: CDR1 MNHEY, CDR2 SVGAGI. CDR3 length equals 13 residues. Written as DNA, the CDR3 is TGTGCCAGGCAGACCCAGGGGCTCGCAGCGCAGTATTTT. The encoded protein is CARQTQGLAAQYF.

The chain joins TRBV11-2 to TRBJ2-3, with D possibly being TRBD2 (5 bases). CDR3 length: 15 residues. The germline V gene encodes CDR1 SGHAT and CDR2 FQNNGV. Trimming pared 7 bases from V and 0 bases from J, leaving 14 bases between. The CDR3 sequence is CASMTKGRSTDTQYF. CDR3 DNA sequence: TGTGCCAGCATGACTAAAGGTAGAAGCACAGATACGCAGTATTTT.

This clonotype was seen at least ten times. The V and J genes are TRBV20-1 and TRBJ1-6; D is unclear. The CDR3 loop spans 15 amino acids. CDR1 is DFQATT and CDR2 is SNEGSKA in the germline V gene (reference sequence). V lost 0 bases and J 10 bases, leaving 16 bases between the germline ends. CDR3 residues: CSARDLTLEGSPLHF. Written as DNA, the CDR3 is TGCAGTGCTAGAGATTTGACCCTGGAGGGCTCACCCCTCCACTTT.

With respect to this clonotype: This could be a read error, since a much larger clone is one nucleotide away. The V and J genes are TRBV11-2 and TRBJ2-5; D call uncertain. V lost 5 bases to trimming and J lost 4 bases, with 5 bases between them. The V gene's germline CDR1 is SGHAT and CDR2 FQNNGV. This CDR3 region has 11 residues. The CDR3 DNA reads TGTGCCAGCAGCGTCCCAGAGACCCAGTACTTC. Protein sequence: CASSVPETQYF.

Comments on this clonotype: This may arise from a read error, as a much more abundant clone is one base away. The rearrangement uses TRBV4-1 and TRBJ1-2; the match to TRBD1 covers 7 bases. Germline loops: CDR1 MGHRA, CDR2 YSYEKL. After removal of 4 bases from V and 1 base from J, the junction contained 6 bases not matched to a gene. This CDR3 region has 15 residues. The CDR3 loop is CASSLQPGGNYGYTF. CDR3 in DNA: TGCGCCAGCAGCCTCCAGCCAGGGGGTAACTATGGCTACACCTTC.

The chain combines TRBV7-9 with TRBJ2-4; the D is unclear. Germline CDR1 is SEHNR and CDR2 is FQNEAQ (reference sequence). The CDR3 is made up of 17 amino acids. Trimming left V 1 base short and J 0 bases short, with 13 bases between. The CDR3 bases are TGTGCCAGCAGCTTAGGCGTCGACTTGCTAGCCAAAAACATTCAGTACTTC. Protein sequence: CASSLGVDLLAKNIQYF.

Regarding this clonotype: The junction departs from the called germline gene at one end, perhaps through a read error. V gene TRBV10-3 combines with J gene TRBJ2-2; TRBD1 is a possible D gene (6 bases). Germline-derived CDR1 and CDR2 are ENHRY and SYGVKD. The CDR3 runs to 15 residues. This chain's CDR3 is CAISVWTVNTGKLFF. CDR3 DNA: TGTGCCATCAGTGTCTGGACAGTGAACACCGGGAAGCTGTTTTTT.